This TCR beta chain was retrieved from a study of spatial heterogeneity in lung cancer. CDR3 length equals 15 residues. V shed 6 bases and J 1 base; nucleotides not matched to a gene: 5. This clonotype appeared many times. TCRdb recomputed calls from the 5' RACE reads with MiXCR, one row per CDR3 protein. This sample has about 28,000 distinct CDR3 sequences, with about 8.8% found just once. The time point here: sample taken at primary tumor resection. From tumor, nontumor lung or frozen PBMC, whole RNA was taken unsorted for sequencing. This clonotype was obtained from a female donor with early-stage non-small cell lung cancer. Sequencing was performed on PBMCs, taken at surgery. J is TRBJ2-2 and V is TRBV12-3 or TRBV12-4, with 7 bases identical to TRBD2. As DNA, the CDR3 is TGTGCCAGCAGCTCAGCGGGAAAGAACACCGGGGAGCTGTTTTTT. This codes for CASSSAGKNTGELFF.